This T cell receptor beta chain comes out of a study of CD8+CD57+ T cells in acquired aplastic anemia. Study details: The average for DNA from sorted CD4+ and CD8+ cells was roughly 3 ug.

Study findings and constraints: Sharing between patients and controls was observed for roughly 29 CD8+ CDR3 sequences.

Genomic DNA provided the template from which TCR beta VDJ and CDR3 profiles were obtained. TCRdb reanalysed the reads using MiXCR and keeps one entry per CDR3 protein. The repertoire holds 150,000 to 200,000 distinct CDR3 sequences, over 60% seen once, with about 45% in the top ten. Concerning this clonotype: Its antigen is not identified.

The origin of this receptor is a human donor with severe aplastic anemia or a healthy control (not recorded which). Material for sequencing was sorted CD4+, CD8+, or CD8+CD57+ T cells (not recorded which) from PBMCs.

This CDR3 is CASSWDWNNEQFF. The CDR3 bases are TGTGCCAGCAGCTGGGACTGGAACAATGAGCAGTTCTTC. This sequence joins TRBV7-3 and TRBJ2-1; TRBD2 is a possible D gene (6 bases). Germline CDR1 reads SGHTA; CDR2 reads FQGTGA. Trimming pared 4 bases from V and 5 bases from J, leaving 9 bases between. The length of the CDR3 is 13 residues. The full variable domain, rest sourced from reference TRBV7-3 and TRBJ2-1, is GAGVSQTPSNKVTEKGKYVELRCDPISGHTALYWYRQSLGQGPEFLIYFQGTGAADDSGLPNDRFFAVRPEGSVSTLKIQRTERGDSAVYLCASSWDWNNEQFFGPGTRLTVL.